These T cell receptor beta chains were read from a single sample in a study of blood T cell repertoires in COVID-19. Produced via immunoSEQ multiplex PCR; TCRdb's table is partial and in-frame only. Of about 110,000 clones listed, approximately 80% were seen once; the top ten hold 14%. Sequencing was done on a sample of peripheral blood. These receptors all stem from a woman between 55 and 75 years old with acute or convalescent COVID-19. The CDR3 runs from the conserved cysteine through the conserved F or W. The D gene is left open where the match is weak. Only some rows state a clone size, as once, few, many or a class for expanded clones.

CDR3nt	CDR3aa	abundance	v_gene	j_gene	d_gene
TGTGCCAGCAGCTTAGTACGCGGGATTAACACCGGGGAGCTGTTTTTT	CASSLVRGINTGELFF	.	TRBV7-8	TRBJ2-2	.
TGTGCCAGCTCAGGGGGACAGGGGACTGAAGCTTTCTTT	CASSGGQGTEAFF	.	TRBV18	TRBJ1-1	TRBD1
TGTGCCAGCAGCTTAGATCCCCAGAACACTGAAGCTTTCTTT	CASSLDPQNTEAFF	.	TRBV11-3	TRBJ1-1	.
TGTGCCAGCAGCAAAGCCAGTAGCGGGAGGGCCGACTCCTACAATGAGCAGTTCTTC	CASSKASSGRADSYNEQFF	.	TRBV21-1	TRBJ2-1	.
TGTGCCAGCAGCCCCAGCGGGCGCGCCTACAATGAGCAGTTCTTC	CASSPSGRAYNEQFF	once	TRBV13	TRBJ2-1	.
TGTGCCAGCAGCCCCGTTAGAACTAGCGGGGGGCCACAGGAGCAGTTCTTC	CASSPVRTSGGPQEQFF	.	TRBV5-4	TRBJ2-1	TRBD2
TGTGCCAGCAGCCACAGCGCTAGCGGGAGGGACAATGAGCAGTTCTTC	CASSHSASGRDNEQFF	.	TRBV4-2	TRBJ2-1	TRBD2
TGTGCCAGCTCACCACAGGGGGTAGGTGTCACTGAAGCTTTCTTT	CASSPQGVGVTEAFF	once	TRBV18	TRBJ1-1	.
TGTGCCAGCAGCTCCGGGAGGGTGATCCGGCTTGGTGAGCAGTTCTTC	CASSSGRVIRLGEQFF	.	TRBV28	TRBJ2-1	TRBD2
TGTGCCAGCAGTTTAAGTTACAGGGGGAGTGAAAAACTGTTTTTT	CASSLSYRGSEKLFF	.	TRBV28	TRBJ1-4	TRBD1
TGTGCCAGTAGCAGGGAGGGGCGAGTGTCTGAAGCTTTCTTT	CASSREGRVSEAFF	.	TRBV19	TRBJ1-1	.
TGTGCCAGCAGTTACCTGGACACTAATTCACCCCTCCACTTT	CASSYLDTNSPLHF	.	TRBV6-2/TRBV6-3	TRBJ1-6	.
TGTGCCAGCTCACCCGGGACTAGCGGTTACAATGAGCAGTTCTTC	CASSPGTSGYNEQFF	.	TRBV18	TRBJ2-1	TRBD2
TGCAGCGTTGGGCACAGGGTTAAAACAGATACGCAGTATTTT	CSVGHRVKTDTQYF	.	TRBV29-1	TRBJ2-3	.
TGTGCCAGCCTGGGCGGGAGGTCCTACGAGCAGTACTTC	CASLGGRSYEQYF	few	TRBV6-5	TRBJ2-7	TRBD2